The source of this T cell receptor (beta chain) is a study of T cell responses to AZD1222 COVID-19 vaccine. General observations from the study: Only a handful of AZD1222 recipients, five to seven in all, had baseline seropositivity.

Only one count was recorded for this clone. Its specificity is not known. CDR3 length: 14 amino acids. With V trimmed by 6 bases and J by 5 bases, 3 bases remained unmatched. The germline CDR1 and CDR2 sequences are SQVTM and ANQGSEA. Profiling relied on immunoSEQ multiplex PCR, and the TCRdb table lists in-frame clones only, not all of them. Among about 120,000 clones listed, approximately 90% were seen once. This clonotype was obtained from an adult who received the AZD1222 COVID-19 vaccine. The sample was peripheral blood, taken 28 days after the second AZD1222 dose. The chain has TRBV29-1 and TRBJ2-1; 14 nucleotides align to TRBD2. Written as DNA, the CDR3 is TGCAGCGTAGGACTAGCGGGGGGAAACAATGAGCAGTTCTTC. This sequence encodes CSVGLAGGNNEQFF.